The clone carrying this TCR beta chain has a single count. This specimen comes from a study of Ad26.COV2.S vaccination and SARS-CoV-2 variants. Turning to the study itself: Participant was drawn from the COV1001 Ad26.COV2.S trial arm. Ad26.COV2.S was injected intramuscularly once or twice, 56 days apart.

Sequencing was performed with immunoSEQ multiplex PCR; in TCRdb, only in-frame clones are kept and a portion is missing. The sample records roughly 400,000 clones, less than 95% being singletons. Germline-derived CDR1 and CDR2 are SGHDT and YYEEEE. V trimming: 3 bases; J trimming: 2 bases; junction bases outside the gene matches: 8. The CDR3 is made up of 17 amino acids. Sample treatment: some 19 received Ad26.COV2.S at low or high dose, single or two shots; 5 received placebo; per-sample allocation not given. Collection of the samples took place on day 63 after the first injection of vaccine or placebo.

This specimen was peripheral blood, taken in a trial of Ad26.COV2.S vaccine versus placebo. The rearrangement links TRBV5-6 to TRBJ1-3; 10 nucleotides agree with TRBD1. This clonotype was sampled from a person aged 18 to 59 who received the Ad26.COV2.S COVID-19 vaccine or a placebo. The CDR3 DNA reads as TGTGCCAGCAGCTCGGACAGGGGGAGTTCGACTGGAAACACCATATATTTT. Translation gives CASSSDRGSSTGNTIYF.